Shown below are 27 T cell receptor beta chains from a single sample sequenced in a study of cytomegalovirus exposure and HLA in healthy donors. In the PCR, 60 Vbeta and 13 Jbeta primers were used. Clones were sequenced by immunoSEQ multiplex PCR, and TCRdb holds only the in-frame ones, with some missing. Found here are around 94,000 clones, around 77% of them singletons; the top ten hold roughly 19%. The specimen was PBMCs. The receptors come from a woman aged 55-70 years in good health and CMV-seropositive.

This sequence joins TRBV10-3 and TRBJ2-7, with 10 positions matching TRBD2. This CDR3 has 14 residues. Germline values: CDR1 ENHRY, CDR2 SYGVKD. V shed 6 bases, J shed 6 bases, and the junction held 8 bases outside the gene matches. The CDR3 DNA is TGTGCCATCAGCACCGGGACTAGCGACACCGAGCAGTACTTC. It codes for CAISTGTSDTEQYF.

The gene calls are TRBV10-2 and TRBJ1-6; D possibly corresponds to TRBD1 (5 bases). Germline assignment: CDR1 WSHSY and CDR2 SAAADI. V gave up 4 bases and J gave up 7 bases, with 11 bases separating them. The length of the CDR3 is 14 residues. CDR3 DNA: TGCGCCAGCAGTGGTGGGGCATGGAATTCACCCCTCCACTTT. Protein sequence: CASSGGAWNSPLHF.

The J gene is TRBJ2-3, the V gene TRBV7-2, with D unresolved. In germline, CDR1 is SGHTA, CDR2 FQGNSA. V lost 7 bases to trimming and J lost 6 bases, with 11 bases between them. This CDR3 is built from 12 residues. CDR3: CASTLTRDTQYF. The CDR3 bases are TGTGCCAGCACCCTGACAAGGGATACGCAGTATTTT.

The V call is TRBV30, the J call TRBJ1-4, with TRBD1 matching 7 bases. Unmatched junction bases numbered 9, after V lost 3 bases and J lost 8 bases. Germline assignment: CDR1 GTSNPN and CDR2 SVGIG (reference sequence). CDR3 size: 14 residues. The CDR3 loop is CAWRTGTDIEKLFF. The CDR3 nucleotides are TGTGCCTGGAGAACCGGGACAGATATCGAAAAACTGTTTTTT.

CDR3 in DNA: TGCGCCAGCAGCGTGGACAGGGGGTCCTACAATGAGCAGTTCTTC. Residues: CASSVDRGSYNEQFF. This chain uses TRBV5-1 with TRBJ2-1, with 10 bases that match TRBD1. The CDR3 runs 15 residues. Losses at the gene ends were 4 bases for V and 1 base for J; bases not matched to a gene: 2. Germline loops: CDR1 SGHRS, CDR2 YFSETQ. Full variable domain (rest looked up from reference TRBV5-1 and TRBJ2-1): KAGVTQTPRYLIKTRGQQVTLSCSPISGHRSVSWYQQTPGQGLQFLFEYFSETQRNKGNFPGRFSGRQFSNSRSEMNVSTLELGDSALYLCASSVDRGSYNEQFFGPGTRLTVL.

The chain is built from TRBV2 and TRBJ1-2; D is unresolved. The CDR3 extends over 11 amino acids. Germline loops: CDR1 SNHLY, CDR2 FYNNEI. The germline V and J ends were trimmed by 6 bases and 7 bases, with 9 bases remaining between them. The DNA for the CDR3 is TGTGCCAGCAGAGATCTCGGTGGCTACACCTTC. Its translation is CASRDLGGYTF.

The chain uses TRBV6-4 and TRBJ1-1; D remains unclear. The V gene lost 0 bases and the J gene lost 5 bases, with 7 bases spanning the gap. This CDR3 is 13 amino acids long. The germline V gene encodes CDR1 MRHNA and CDR2 SNTAGT. The CDR3 reads CASSDSTGTEAFF. DNA for the CDR3: TGTGCCAGCAGTGACTCGACGGGGACTGAAGCTTTCTTT.

The chain employs TRBV2 and TRBJ1-1, with 8 positions matching TRBD1. There are 14 residues in the CDR3. Germline V CDR1 and CDR2: SNHLY, FYNNEI. The V and J ends lost 6 bases and 4 bases, in that order; junction bases with no gene match: 7. CDR3 protein: CASSSTGARTEAFF. The DNA of the CDR3 is TGTGCCAGCAGCTCGACAGGGGCGCGCACTGAAGCTTTCTTT.

This chain connects TRBV14 to TRBJ2-5, with 10 nucleotides matching TRBD2. The ends lost 6 bases at V and 0 bases at J; junction bases unmatched: 4. The CDR3 is made up of 15 amino acids. In germline, CDR1 is SGHDN, CDR2 FVKESK. CDR3 nucleotide sequence: TGTGCCAGCAGGCGGACTAGCGGTTACCAAGAGACCCAGTACTTC. Encoded protein: CASRRTSGYQETQYF. Using reference TRBV14 and TRBJ2-5 for the parts outside the CDR3, the full variable domain is EAGVTQFPSHSVIEKGQTVTLRCDPISGHDNLYWYRRVMGKEIKFLLHFVKESKQDESGMPNNRFLAERTGGTYSTLKVQPAELEDSGVYFCASRRTSGYQETQYFGPGTRLLVL.

The genes are TRBV5-5 and TRBJ2-7, with D possibly matching TRBD2 (5 bases). V lost 5 bases to trimming and J lost 5 bases, with 23 bases between them. Germline loops: CDR1 SGHKS, CDR2 YYEKEE (reference sequence). The CDR3 consists of 16 residues. CDR3 amino acids: CASSSTISLGYHEQYF. The CDR3 DNA follows: TGTGCCAGCAGTTCGACTATCTCATTAGGGTACCACGAGCAGTACTTC. Full variable domain (outside the CDR3, taken from reference TRBV5-5 and TRBJ2-7): DAGVTQSPTHLIKTRGQQVTLRCSPISGHKSVSWYQQVLGQGPQFIFQYYEKEERGRGNFPDRFSARQFPNYSSELNVNALLLGDSALYLCASSSTISLGYHEQYFGPGTRLTVT.

This chain's CDR3 is CASSFGGDYNEQFF. For the CDR3, the DNA is TGTGCCAGCAGCTTTGGTGGAGACTACAATGAGCAGTTCTTC. This chain joins TRBV11-2 and TRBJ2-1; D call uncertain. The CDR3 is 14 amino acids. V was trimmed by 3 bases and J by 3 bases, leaving 9 bases between them. Germline V lookup: CDR1 SGHAT, CDR2 FQNNGV.

The chain links TRBV2 to TRBJ2-1, with 7 nucleotides matching TRBD1. CDR1 SNHLY and CDR2 FYNNEI come from the germline V gene. This CDR3 comprises 13 residues. Germline trimming cut 6 bases from V and 5 bases from J; bases unmatched to any gene: 4. The CDR3 loop reads CASRVGQNNEQFF. In DNA form, the CDR3 reads TGTGCCAGCAGGGTGGGACAGAACAATGAGCAGTTCTTC.

A remark on this clone: One junction end disagrees with the germline gene, perhaps due to a read error. J is TRBJ1-1 and V is TRBV7-9; no clear D gene. This CDR3 comprises 12 residues. Per germline, CDR1 SEHNR and CDR2 FQNEAQ (reference sequence). The CDR3, as DNA: TGTGCCAGCAGCATAGCGGCTCGAGGAGCTTTCTTT. Translating it yields CASSIAARGAFF.

The J gene is TRBJ2-2, the V gene TRBV27, with TRBD1 matching 7 bases. CDR1 is MNHEY and CDR2 is SMNVEV in the germline V gene (reference sequence). V lost 4 bases to trimming and J lost 4 bases; unmatched junction nucleotides: 12. This CDR3 is built from 17 residues. CDR3 DNA sequence: TGTGCCAGCAGTTCCACCTTAAGGGGGCCGGGCACCGGGGAGCTGTTTTTT. Residues: CASSSTLRGPGTGELFF.

The chain carries TRBV6-1 and TRBJ1-3; the D gene is possibly TRBD1 (5 bases). The CDR3 length is 15 residues. Germline V gene lookup returns CDR1 MNHNS and CDR2 SASEGT. With 9 bases removed from V and 4 bases from J, the gap between germline ends came to 19 bases. CDR3 nucleotide sequence: TGTGCCAGGGGGGGGACTTCTCCGGGGGGAAACACCATATATTTT. Translating gives CARGGTSPGGNTIYF.

J is TRBJ2-7 and V is TRBV18; 11 bases agree with TRBD1. The CDR3 contains 14 residues. Per germline, CDR1 KGHSH and CDR2 LQKENI. Trimming at V came to 4 bases and at J to 3 bases, leaving 2 bases not matched to a gene. CDR3 coding DNA: TGTGCCAGCTCACGGACAGGGGGCTTCTACGAGCAGTACTTC. Amino acids: CASSRTGGFYEQYF.

This chain connects TRBV30 to TRBJ2-6; weak D call: TRBD1 (5 bases). There are 13 residues in the CDR3. CDR1 and CDR2 (germline): GTSNPN, SVGIG (reference sequence). The V gene lost 8 bases and the J gene lost 0 bases, with 8 bases spanning the gap. The CDR3 coding sequence is TGTGCCAAAGACAGCTCTGGGGCCAACGTCCTGACTTTC. Translating it yields CAKDSSGANVLTF.

CDR3 DNA sequence: TGTGCCAGCAGGTTATACGGAGCTAACTATGGCTACACCTTC. Residues: CASRLYGANYGYTF. This chain joins TRBV2 and TRBJ1-2; unclear D gene. Germline CDR1 is SNHLY and CDR2 is FYNNEI. V lost 6 bases, J lost 0 bases, and 11 bases lay in between. The CDR3 is 14 amino acids.

The chain joins TRBV4-1 to TRBJ2-5, with a possible D match to TRBD2 (6 bases). This CDR3 spans 14 amino acids. Germline assignment: CDR1 MGHRA and CDR2 YSYEKL. Deletions cut 5 bases from V and 10 bases from J, with 20 bases between. DNA for the CDR3: TGCGCCAGCAGCAGTTTAGCGGCAATCGGAGTCCAGTACTTC. It is translated as CASSSLAAIGVQYF.

This clone showed up just a few times. The rearrangement uses TRBV10-2 and TRBJ1-3, with a possible D match to TRBD1 (5 bases). CDR3 size: 13 residues. Trimming shortened V by 5 bases and J by 7 bases, and 12 bases separated the two germline ends. In germline, CDR1 is WSHSY, CDR2 SAAADI. The CDR3 is CASSSAGWNTIYF. CDR3 DNA sequence: TGCGCCAGCAGTTCTGCAGGGTGGAACACCATATATTTT.

Comment on this clone: Compared with germline, one end of the junction differs, possibly owing to a read error. The chain employs TRBV7-9 and TRBJ1-1, with D maybe TRBD1 (5 bases). Germline loops: CDR1 SEHNR, CDR2 FQNEAQ (reference sequence). The CDR3 has 12 residues. This CDR3 is CSSSQGNTEAFF. The CDR3 DNA reads as TGTTCCAGCAGCCAGGGAAACACTGAAGCTTTCTTT.

The rearrangement uses TRBV5-4 and TRBJ2-7; 8 bases line up with TRBD2. Germline CDR1 and CDR2: SGHNT and YYREEE (reference sequence). The length of the CDR3 is 15 residues. V was pared by 3 bases and J by 0 bases, with 5 bases of the junction left unmatched. As DNA, the CDR3 is TGTGCCAGCAGCTCCGGGAGGGACGCCTCCTACGAGCAGTACTTC. Translated: CASSSGRDASYEQYF.

The CDR3 sequence is CASSTRLAGAYEQYF. The CDR3 DNA follows: TGTGCCAGCAGTACCCGACTAGCGGGAGCCTACGAGCAGTACTTC. The J gene is TRBJ2-5, the V gene TRBV6-5; 12 bases are shared with TRBD2. The J call may not be correct, given that the DNA end is closer to TRBJ2-7. This CDR3 region has 15 residues. The germline CDR1 and CDR2 sequences are MNHEY and SVGAGI.

The chain employs TRBV4-1 and TRBJ2-3; D not resolved. CDR1 MGHRA and CDR2 YSYEKL come from the germline V gene. This CDR3 is built from 15 residues. V lost 4 bases and J 1 base, leaving 12 bases between the germline ends. The CDR3 DNA follows: TGCGCCAGCAGCCGAGAGGAGTGGGGCACAGATACGCAGTATTTT. This sequence encodes CASSREEWGTDTQYF.

The chain joins TRBV18 to TRBJ2-3; D is unclear. Trimming removed 6 bases at V and 7 bases at J, with 8 bases between. The germline V gene encodes CDR1 KGHSH and CDR2 LQKENI. The CDR3 totals 11 residues. CDR3 nucleotides: TGTGCCAGCTCCTCAAGCAATACGCAGTATTTT. This encodes CASSSSNTQYF.

Turning to this clone: Other DNA variants within this sample encode the same CDR3. This rearrangement joins TRBV28 to TRBJ2-7; D is unresolved. The CDR3 runs 13 residues. Germline CDR1 reads MDHEN; CDR2 reads SYDVKM. Deletions cut 4 bases from V and 2 bases from J, with 9 bases between. The CDR3 sequence: CASSSVLTYEQYF. The CDR3 bases are TGTGCCAGCAGTTCGGTATTAACCTACGAGCAGTACTTC.

The genes are TRBV6-6 and TRBJ2-3; D perhaps matches TRBD2 (6 bases). The V gene's germline CDR1 is MNHNY and CDR2 SVGAGI (reference sequence). V lost 5 bases and J lost 2, with 11 bases in between. The CDR3 extends over 14 amino acids. The CDR3 sequence is CASSRDSSTDTQYF. The CDR3 DNA reads as TGTGCCAGCAGTCGGGACTCATCCACAGATACGCAGTATTTT.